This T cell receptor beta chain was retrieved from a study of cytomegalovirus exposure and HLA in healthy donors. PCR employed 60 Vbeta and 13 Jbeta primers. Using immunoSEQ multiplex PCR, the repertoire was profiled, and TCRdb retains in-frame clones only, with some absent. The sample has about 130,000 clones, approximately 80% seen once; the top ten hold roughly 3.7%. V was cut by 2 bases and J by 1 base, with 11 bases left in between. CDR3 length equals 15 residues. Germline V gives CDR1 MNHEY, CDR2 SMNVEV (reference sequence). This chain connects TRBV27 to TRBJ1-2; the D is unclear. This receptor was taken from a male donor in good health and CMV-seronegative. Sequenced sample: PBMCs. CDR3: CASSLTIQDNYGYTF. CDR3 nucleotides: TGTGCCAGCAGTTTAACCATTCAGGATAACTATGGCTACACCTTC.